This entry features one T cell receptor (beta chain) sequence. Its specificity is unknown. The sample is drawn from a study of OX40 agonist ivuxolimab in advanced cancers. Looking at the study overall: Cancers in dose escalation were hepatocellular, melanoma, renal cell and head and neck. Study-wide findings and caveats: Clonal expansion was seen in CD4+ and CD8+ blood T cells by week 6 at 0.1 to 3.0 mg/kg.

Some clones are missing from TCRdb's copy, which holds only in-frame ones; the method was immunoSEQ multiplex PCR. Of some 48,000 clones in the sample, 75% to 80% are singletons; the top ten hold approximately 7.9%. The source was CD4+ or CD8+ T cells sorted from blood, collected in a trial of the OX40 agonist ivuxolimab. This TCR derives from an adult with an advanced solid tumor such as melanoma, head and neck, liver or kidney cancer.

In DNA, the CDR3 is TGTGCCATCAGGGGGACTCGGGGGGATAATGAGCAGTTCTTC. Translated: CAIRGTRGDNEQFF. This chain connects TRBV10-3 to TRBJ2-1; 7 nucleotides align to TRBD2. With V trimmed by 6 bases and J by 7 bases, 9 bases remained unmatched. The CDR3 sequence is 14 residues long. Germline V gives CDR1 ENHRY, CDR2 SYGVKD.